The clone carrying this T cell receptor (beta chain) has a count of ten or more. The antigen is not known. Looked up from germline, CDR1 is SGHTA and CDR2 is FQGNSA. V lost 3 bases and J lost 5; bases outside the gene matches: 12. This CDR3 has 17 amino acids. These data belong to a study of T cell repertoires in cytomegalovirus infection. In the study overall: Through public TCR beta signatures, both CMV infection and matching HLA type were indicated. Notes on the study in general: The ex vivo response showed dominance by HLA-C-restricted CMV-specific TCR beta clonotypes. Pooled public TCR beta family frequency picked out CMV carriers with the relevant HLA.

TCRdb recomputed calls from the reads with MiXCR, one row per CDR3 protein. The data show around 300,000 distinct CDR3 sequences, more than 8% seen once. This receptor was taken from a human donor in good health (CMV status not recorded). Some clones in this sample may be carry-over from other donors' samples. Sequenced sample: PBMCs. The chain joins TRBV7-2 to TRBJ2-5; the match to TRBD2 covers 10 bases. CDR3 bases: TGTGCCAGCAGCTTCTCATCCGGGACTAGCGTTCGGGAGACCCAGTACTTC. It specifies CASSFSSGTSVRETQYF.